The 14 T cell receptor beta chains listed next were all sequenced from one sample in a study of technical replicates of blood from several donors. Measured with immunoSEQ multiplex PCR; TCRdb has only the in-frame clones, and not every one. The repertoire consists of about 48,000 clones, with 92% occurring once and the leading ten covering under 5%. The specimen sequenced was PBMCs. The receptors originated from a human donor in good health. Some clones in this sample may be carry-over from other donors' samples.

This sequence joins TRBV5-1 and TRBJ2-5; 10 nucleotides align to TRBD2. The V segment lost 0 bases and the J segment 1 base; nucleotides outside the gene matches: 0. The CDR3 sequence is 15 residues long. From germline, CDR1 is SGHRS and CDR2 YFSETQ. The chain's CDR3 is CASSLGLAGQETQYF. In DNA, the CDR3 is TGCGCCAGCAGCTTGGGACTAGCGGGCCAAGAGACCCAGTACTTC.

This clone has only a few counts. Here the CDR3 DNA reads TGTGCCAGCAGCCCAGGACGGGGAGATACGCAGTATTTT. It yields the protein CASSPGRGDTQYF. V usage is TRBV6-5 and J usage is TRBJ2-3; TRBD2 might be the D (5 bases). Between the trimmed V and J ends, which lost 6 bases and 5 bases, there was a span of 12 bases. The germline V gene has CDR1 MNHEY and CDR2 SVGAGI. The CDR3 totals 13 residues.

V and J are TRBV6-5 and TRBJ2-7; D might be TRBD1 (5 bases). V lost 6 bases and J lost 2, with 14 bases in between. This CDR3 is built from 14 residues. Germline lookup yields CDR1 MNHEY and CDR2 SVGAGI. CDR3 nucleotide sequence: TGTGCCAGCAGCCTCACACCAGGGCCCTACGAGCAGTACTTC. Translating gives CASSLTPGPYEQYF.

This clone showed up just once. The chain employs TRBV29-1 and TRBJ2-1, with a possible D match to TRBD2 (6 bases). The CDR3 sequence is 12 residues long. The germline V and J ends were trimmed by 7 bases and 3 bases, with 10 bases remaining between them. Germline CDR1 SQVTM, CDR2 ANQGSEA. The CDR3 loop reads CSAGDGYNEQFF. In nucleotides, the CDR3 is TGCAGCGCGGGGGACGGCTACAATGAGCAGTTCTTC.

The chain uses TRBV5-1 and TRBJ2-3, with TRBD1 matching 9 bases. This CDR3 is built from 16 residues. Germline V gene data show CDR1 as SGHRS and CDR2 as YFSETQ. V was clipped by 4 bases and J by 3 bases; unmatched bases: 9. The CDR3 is CASSTFPGQGTDTQYF. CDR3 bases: TGCGCCAGCAGCACGTTCCCGGGACAGGGTACAGATACGCAGTATTTT.

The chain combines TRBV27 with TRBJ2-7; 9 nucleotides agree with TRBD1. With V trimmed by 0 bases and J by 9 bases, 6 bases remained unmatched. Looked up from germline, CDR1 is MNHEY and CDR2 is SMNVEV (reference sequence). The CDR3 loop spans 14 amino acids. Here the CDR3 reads CASSLSGTGYAQYF. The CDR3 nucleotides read TGTGCCAGCAGTTTATCGGGGACAGGGTATGCGCAGTACTTC.

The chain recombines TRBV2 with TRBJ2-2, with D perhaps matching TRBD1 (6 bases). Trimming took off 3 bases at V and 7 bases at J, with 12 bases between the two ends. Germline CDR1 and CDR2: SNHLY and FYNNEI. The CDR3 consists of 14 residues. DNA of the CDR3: TGTGCCAGCAGTGAGTTCGGGACAAACGGGGAGCTGTTTTTT. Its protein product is CASSEFGTNGELFF.

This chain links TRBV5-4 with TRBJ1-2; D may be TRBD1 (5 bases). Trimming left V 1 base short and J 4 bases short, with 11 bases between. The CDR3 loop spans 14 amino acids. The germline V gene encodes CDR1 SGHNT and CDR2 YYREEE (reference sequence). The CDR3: CASSLQGTRYGYTF. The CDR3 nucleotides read TGTGCCAGCAGCTTGCAGGGAACCCGCTATGGCTACACCTTC.

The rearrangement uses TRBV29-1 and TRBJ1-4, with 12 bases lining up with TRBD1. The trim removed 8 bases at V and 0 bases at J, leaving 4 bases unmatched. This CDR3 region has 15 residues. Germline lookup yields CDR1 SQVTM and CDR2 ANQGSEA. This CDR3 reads CSLGTGGATNEKLFF. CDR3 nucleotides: TGCAGCCTTGGGACAGGGGGCGCAACTAATGAAAAACTGTTTTTT.

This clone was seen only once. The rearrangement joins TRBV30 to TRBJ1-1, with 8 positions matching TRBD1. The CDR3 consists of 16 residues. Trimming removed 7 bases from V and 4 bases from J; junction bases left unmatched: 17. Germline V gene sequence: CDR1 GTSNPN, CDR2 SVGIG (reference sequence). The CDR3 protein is CASTGARRDLSTEAFF. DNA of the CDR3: TGTGCCTCGACAGGGGCTCGGAGGGATCTAAGCACTGAAGCTTTCTTT.

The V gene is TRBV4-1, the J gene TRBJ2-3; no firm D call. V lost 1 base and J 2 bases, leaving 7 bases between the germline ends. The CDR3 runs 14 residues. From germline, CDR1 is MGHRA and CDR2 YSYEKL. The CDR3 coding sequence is TGCGCCAGCAGCCAAGCGGAGTACACAGATACGCAGTATTTT. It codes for CASSQAEYTDTQYF.

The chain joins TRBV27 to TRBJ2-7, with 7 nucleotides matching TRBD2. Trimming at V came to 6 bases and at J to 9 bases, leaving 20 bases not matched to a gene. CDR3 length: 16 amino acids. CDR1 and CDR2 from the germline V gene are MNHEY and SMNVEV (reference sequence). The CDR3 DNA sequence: TGTGCCAGCAGGACAGAGCTAGCGGTTAATTCTACGAGGCAGTACTTC. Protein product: CASRTELAVNSTRQYF.

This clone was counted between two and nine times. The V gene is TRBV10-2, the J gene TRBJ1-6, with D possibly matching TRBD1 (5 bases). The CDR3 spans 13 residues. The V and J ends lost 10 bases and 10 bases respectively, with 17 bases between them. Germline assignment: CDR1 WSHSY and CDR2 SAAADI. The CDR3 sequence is CATVPGLRSPLHF. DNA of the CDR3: TGCGCCACCGTACCAGGGCTAAGGTCACCCCTCCACTTT.

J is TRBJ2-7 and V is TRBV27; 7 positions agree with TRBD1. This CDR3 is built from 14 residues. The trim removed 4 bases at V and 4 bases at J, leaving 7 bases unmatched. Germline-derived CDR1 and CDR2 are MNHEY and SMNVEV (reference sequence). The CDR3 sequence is CASSSYRGSYEQYF. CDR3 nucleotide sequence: TGTGCCAGCAGTTCATACAGGGGAAGTTACGAGCAGTACTTC.